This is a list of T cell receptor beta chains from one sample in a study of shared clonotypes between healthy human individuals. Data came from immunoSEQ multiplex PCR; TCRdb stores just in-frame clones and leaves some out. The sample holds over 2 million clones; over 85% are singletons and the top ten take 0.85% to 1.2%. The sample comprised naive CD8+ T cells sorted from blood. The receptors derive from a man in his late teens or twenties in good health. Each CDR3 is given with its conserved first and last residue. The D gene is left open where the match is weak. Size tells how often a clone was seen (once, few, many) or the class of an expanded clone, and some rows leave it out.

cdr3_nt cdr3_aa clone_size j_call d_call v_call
TGTGCCAGCAGATTCACAGGGGGAAGTTCACCCCTCCACTTT CASRFTGGSSPLHF few TRBJ1-6 TRBD1 TRBV28
TGTGCCAGCAGCTTAACCGCGATCTCCTACGAGCAGTACTTC CASSLTAISYEQYF NA TRBJ2-7 NA TRBV7-9
TGTGCCAGCAGCCTCCAAGAGACCCAGTACTTC CASSLQETQYF few TRBJ2-5 NA TRBV13
TGTGCCAGCAGCTCCGGAGAGGGACCAGGGGAAGCTTTCTTT CASSSGEGPGEAFF NA TRBJ1-1 NA TRBV7-9
TGTGCCAGCAGTTTTAGGGTATTCTACGAGCAGTACTTC CASSFRVFYEQYF NA TRBJ2-7 NA TRBV27
TGTGCCAGTAGTATAGTCGGGACTAGCGGGTACAATGAGCAGTTCTTC CASSIVGTSGYNEQFF once TRBJ2-1 TRBD2 TRBV19
TGCGCCAGCAGCCAAGACGCAGGGTGGGCTGAAGCTTTCTTT CASSQDAGWAEAFF NA TRBJ1-1 NA TRBV4-1
TGTGCCAGCAGCGACATTTATGGCTACACCTTC CASSDIYGYTF NA TRBJ1-2 NA TRBV7-9
TGTGCCAGCAGCGTAGCTCAGGCAGATACGCAGTATTTT CASSVAQADTQYF NA TRBJ2-3 NA TRBV9
TGTGCCAGCAGTGAGTCAGGGTTCAAAAACATTCAGTACTTC CASSESGFKNIQYF NA TRBJ2-4 NA TRBV25-1
TGTGCCAGCAGTGAGAGTTCAAACGTCCTGACTTTC CASSESSNVLTF NA TRBJ2-6 NA TRBV6-1
TGTGCCAGCAGCCCAGAAGGGCAGGGCCGGGCCTACGAGCAGTACTTC CASSPEGQGRAYEQYF NA TRBJ2-7 NA TRBV5-6
TGTGCCAGCAGCCACAACGGGGGTACAGATACGCAGTATTTT CASSHNGGTDTQYF NA TRBJ2-3 NA TRBV7-6
TGTGCCAGTAGTCCTGGGACAGGGTTGGATGAGACCCAGTACTTC CASSPGTGLDETQYF NA TRBJ2-5 TRBD1 TRBV19
TGTGCCAGCAGCGTAGGAGGGGGCGAGATGGGTGAAAAACTGTTTTTT CASSVGGGEMGEKLFF NA TRBJ1-4 TRBD1 TRBV9
TGTGCCAGCTCCCGGACAGGGGCTGGAGAGACCCAGTACTTC CASSRTGAGETQYF NA TRBJ2-5 TRBD1 TRBV27
TGTGCCAGCATGGTCGGGCCTTACGAGCAGTACTTC CASMVGPYEQYF NA TRBJ2-7 NA TRBV2
TGTGCCAGTAGCCTCCTAGGGGGTCTCAACACCGGGGAGCTGTTTTTT CASSLLGGLNTGELFF NA TRBJ2-2 NA TRBV19
TGTGCCAGCAGCCCCAGCGGATCGAACACCGGGGAGCTGTTTTTT CASSPSGSNTGELFF NA TRBJ2-2 NA TRBV7-2
TGCGCCAGCAGGGCCGAGCGGGAGGCGTCCTACGAGCAGTACTTC CASRAEREASYEQYF NA TRBJ2-7 TRBD2 TRBV10-2
TGTGCCAGCAGTTACTTGGGGGCCACCCAAGAGACCCAGTACTTC CASSYLGATQETQYF few TRBJ2-5 NA TRBV6-5
TGTGCCAGCAGTCCAGGGACTAGCGGGACCTACAATGAGCAGTTCTTC CASSPGTSGTYNEQFF NA TRBJ2-1 TRBD2 TRBV27
TGTGCCAGCAGCCACCAGGGGATGAACACTGAAGCTTTCTTT CASSHQGMNTEAFF NA TRBJ1-1 NA TRBV28
TGTGCCATCAGTGAGTTGCAGGGTCTGACCGGGGAGCTGTTTTTT CAISELQGLTGELFF NA TRBJ2-2 NA TRBV10-3
TGTGCCAGCAGTTTATCCGGGGGTTGGGAAGGCTACACCTTC CASSLSGGWEGYTF few TRBJ1-2 NA TRBV27
TGTGCCAGCAGTGGAGAGATCCAAGAGACCCAGTACTTC CASSGEIQETQYF NA TRBJ2-5 NA TRBV2
TGTGCCAGCAGCTTGGATTTATCGTACCAAGAGACCCAGTACTTC CASSLDLSYQETQYF NA TRBJ2-5 NA TRBV5-6
TGTGCCAGCAGTTTAGAACAGGGTAATTCACCCCTCCACTTT CASSLEQGNSPLHF once TRBJ1-6 NA TRBV27
TGTGCCAGCAGTTTACGGCAGGCCACTGAAGCTTTCTTT CASSLRQATEAFF NA TRBJ1-1 NA TRBV28
TGTGCCAGCAGTTACTATCCGGGACAGGGGAACAATGGCTACACCTTC CASSYYPGQGNNGYTF NA TRBJ1-2 TRBD1 TRBV6-5
TGTGCCAGCAGTGAAGCGCAGAGCCGCTTGTCTAACTATGGCTACACCTTC CASSEAQSRLSNYGYTF NA TRBJ1-2 NA TRBV6-1
TGTGCCAGCTCACCCCAGACAGGGGACCAAGAGACCCAGTACTTC CASSPQTGDQETQYF NA TRBJ2-5 TRBD1 TRBV18
TGTGCCAGCAGCTCCCTTCAGGGAACCGGGGAGCTGTTTTTT CASSSLQGTGELFF NA TRBJ2-2 NA TRBV11-3
TGCGCCAGCAGCCAAGAACCCGGGACAGGGACCTACGAGCAGTACTTC CASSQEPGTGTYEQYF NA TRBJ2-7 TRBD1 TRBV4-3
TGTGCCAGCAGCTTGGAGGCAGATACGCAGTATTTT CASSLEADTQYF NA TRBJ2-3 NA TRBV5-4
TGTGCCAGCAGTCCAACTTCCGGAGCCACCTACGAGCAGTACTTC CASSPTSGATYEQYF NA TRBJ2-7 NA TRBV6-5
TGTGCCAGTAGCCAAATCGAGGGAGATATAGAAAATGAGCAGTTCTTC CASSQIEGDIENEQFF NA TRBJ2-1 NA TRBV19
TGTGCCAGCAGCCTTGGAGGGGGAAACACTGAAGCTTTCTTT CASSLGGGNTEAFF NA TRBJ1-1 NA TRBV14
TGTGCCAGCAGCTTAGGGGCGGGGTTAACCTACGAGCAGTACTTC CASSLGAGLTYEQYF NA TRBJ2-7 NA TRBV7-6
TGTGCCAGCACCAAGCGGGGGGCCCCCCATGAGCAGTTCTTC CASTKRGAPHEQFF NA TRBJ2-1 TRBD2 TRBV28
TGTGCCATCCTCAGGGCGCAAACTGGGGCCAACGTCCTGACTTTC CAILRAQTGANVLTF NA TRBJ2-6 NA TRBV10-3